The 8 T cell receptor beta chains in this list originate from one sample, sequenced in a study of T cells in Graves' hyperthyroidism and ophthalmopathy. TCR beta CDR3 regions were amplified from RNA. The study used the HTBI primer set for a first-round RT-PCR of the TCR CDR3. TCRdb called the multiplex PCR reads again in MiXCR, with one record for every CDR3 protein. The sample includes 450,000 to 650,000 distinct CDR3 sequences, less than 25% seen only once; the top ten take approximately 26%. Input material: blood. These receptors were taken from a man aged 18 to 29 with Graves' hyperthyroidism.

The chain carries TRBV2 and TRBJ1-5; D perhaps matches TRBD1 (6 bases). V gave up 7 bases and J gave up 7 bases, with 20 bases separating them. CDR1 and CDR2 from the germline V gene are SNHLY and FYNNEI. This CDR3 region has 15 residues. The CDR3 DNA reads TGTGCCAGCAAGTACGAGGAGACAGGAGTACAGCCCCAGCATTTT. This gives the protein CASKYEETGVQPQHF.

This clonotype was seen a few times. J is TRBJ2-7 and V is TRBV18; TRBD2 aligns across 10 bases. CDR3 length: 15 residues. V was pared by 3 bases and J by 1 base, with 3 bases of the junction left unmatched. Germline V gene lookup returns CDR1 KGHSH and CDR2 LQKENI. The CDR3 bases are TGTGCCAGCTCACCCGGACTAGCGGAGTCCTACGAGCAGTACTTC. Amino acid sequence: CASSPGLAESYEQYF. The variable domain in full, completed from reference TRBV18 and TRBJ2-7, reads NAGVMQNPRHLVRRRGQEARLRCSPMKGHSHVYWYRQLPEEGLKFMVYLQKENIIDESGMPKERFSAEFPKEGPSILRIQQVVRGDSAAYFCASSPGLAESYEQYFGPGTRLTVT.

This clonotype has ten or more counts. CDR3 amino acids: CASSLRTGSNTGELFF. In DNA, the CDR3 is TGCGCCAGCAGTTTGCGGACAGGGAGCAACACCGGGGAGCTGTTTTTT. The chain combines TRBV5-1 with TRBJ2-2; TRBD1 matches at 8 bases. In germline, CDR1 is SGHRS, CDR2 YFSETQ. The V and J ends lost 5 bases and 2 bases, in that order; junction bases with no gene match: 8. This CDR3 comprises 16 residues.

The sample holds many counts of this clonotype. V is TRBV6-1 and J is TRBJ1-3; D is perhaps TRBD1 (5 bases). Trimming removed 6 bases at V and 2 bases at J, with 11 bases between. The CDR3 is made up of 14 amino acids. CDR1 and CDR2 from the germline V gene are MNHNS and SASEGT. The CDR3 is CASRVGTTGNTIYF. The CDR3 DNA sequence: TGTGCCAGCAGAGTCGGGACGACTGGAAACACCATATATTTT.

The DNA of the CDR3 is TGTGCCAGCAGTTTAGGGACTAGAACAGATACGCAGTATTTT. This translates into CASSLGTRTDTQYF. This rearrangement joins TRBV12-3 or TRBV12-4 to TRBJ2-3; 7 positions agree with TRBD2. V was pared by 1 base and J by 3 bases, with 1 base of the junction left unmatched. This CDR3 is 14 amino acids long.

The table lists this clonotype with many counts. The CDR3 DNA follows: TGTGCCAGCAGCCACCCGGGACAGGGGGTAACCGGGGAGCTGTTTTTT. This encodes CASSHPGQGVTGELFF. The gene calls are TRBV11-2 and TRBJ2-2, with TRBD1 matching 11 bases. The CDR3 spans 16 residues. The germline gives CDR1 SGHAT, CDR2 FQNNGV. Unmatched junction bases numbered 7, after V lost 5 bases and J lost 5 bases.

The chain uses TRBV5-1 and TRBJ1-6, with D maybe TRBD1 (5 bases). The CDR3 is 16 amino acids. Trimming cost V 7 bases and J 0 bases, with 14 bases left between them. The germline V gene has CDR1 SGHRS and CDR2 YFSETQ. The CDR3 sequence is CASRDRLVSYNSPLHF. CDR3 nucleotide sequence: TGCGCCAGCCGGGACCGTCTTGTCTCCTATAATTCACCCCTCCACTTT.

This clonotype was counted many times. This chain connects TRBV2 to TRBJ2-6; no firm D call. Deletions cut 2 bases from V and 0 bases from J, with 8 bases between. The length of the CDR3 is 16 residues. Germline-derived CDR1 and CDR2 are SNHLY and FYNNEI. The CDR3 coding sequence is TGTGCCAGCAGTGAAACCCGGTTCTCTGGGGCCAACGTCCTGACTTTC. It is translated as CASSETRFSGANVLTF.